This TCR beta chain was profiled in a study of OX40 agonist ivuxolimab in advanced cancers. At the level of the study: Patients received intravenous ivuxolimab every 2 weeks at 0.01 to 10 mg/kg. Study-wide results and caveats: Antigen specificity remained undetermined for the expanded peripheral T cells. Certain nonresponders likewise exhibited a low normalized T-cell clonal expansion. Clonal expansion among partial responders at 0.1-3.0 mg/kg ranked near the lowest.

Profiled with immunoSEQ multiplex PCR; TCRdb holds only in-frame clones, not every one. Among some 54,000 clones, 77% were seen once, and the ten largest hold 6.3%. This clone was seen just once. Its matching antigen is unknown. The CDR3 spans 16 residues. The V end lost 0 bases, the J end lost 2 bases, and 11 bases lay between the germline ends. Germline CDR1 SGHTA, CDR2 FQGNSA. The source material was CD4+ or CD8+ T cells sorted from blood, sampled in a trial of the OX40 agonist ivuxolimab. The receptor was isolated from an adult with an advanced solid tumor such as melanoma, head and neck, liver or kidney cancer. V usage is TRBV7-2 and J usage is TRBJ1-5, with a tentative D call TRBD1 (6 bases). CDR3 amino acids: CASSLALGARNQPQHF. DNA for the CDR3: TGTGCCAGCAGCTTAGCGCTGGGGGCACGCAATCAGCCCCAGCATTTT. The full variable domain, in which reference TRBV7-2 and TRBJ1-5 provide the parts outside the CDR3, is GAGVSQSPSNKVTEKGKDVELRCDPISGHTALYWYRQSLGQGLEFLIYFQGNSAPDKSGLPSDRFSAERTGGSVSTLTIQRTQQEDSAVYLCASSLALGARNQPQHFGDGTRLSIL.